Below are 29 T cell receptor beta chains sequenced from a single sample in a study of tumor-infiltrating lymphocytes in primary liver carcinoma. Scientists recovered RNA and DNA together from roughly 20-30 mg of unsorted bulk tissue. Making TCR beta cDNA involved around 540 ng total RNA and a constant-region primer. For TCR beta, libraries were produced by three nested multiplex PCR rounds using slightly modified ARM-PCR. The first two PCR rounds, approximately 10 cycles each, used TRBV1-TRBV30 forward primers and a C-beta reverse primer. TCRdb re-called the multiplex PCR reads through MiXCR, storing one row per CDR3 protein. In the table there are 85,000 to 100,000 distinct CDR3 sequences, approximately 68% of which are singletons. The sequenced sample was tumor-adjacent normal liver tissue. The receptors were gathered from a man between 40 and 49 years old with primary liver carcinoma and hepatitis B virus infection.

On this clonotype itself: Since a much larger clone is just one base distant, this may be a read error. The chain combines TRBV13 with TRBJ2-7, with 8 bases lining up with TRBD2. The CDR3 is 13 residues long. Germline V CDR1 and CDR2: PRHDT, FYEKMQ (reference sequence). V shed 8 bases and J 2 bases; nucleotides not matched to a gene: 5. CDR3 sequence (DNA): TGTGCCAGCGGCCTCGGGGGGGCCTACGAGCAGTACTTC. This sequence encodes CASGLGGAYEQYF. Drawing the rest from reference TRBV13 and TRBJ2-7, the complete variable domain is AAGVIQSPRHLIKEKRETATLKCYPIPRHDTVYWYQQGPGQDPQFLISFYEKMQSDKGSIPDRFSAQQFSDYHSELNMSSLELGDSALYFCASGLGGAYEQYFGPGTRLTVT.

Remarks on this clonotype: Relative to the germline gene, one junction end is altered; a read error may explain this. CDR3 bases: TGTGCCAGCAGGCTAACACCGGGACAGATTTACGAGCGGTACTTC. Amino acid sequence: CASRLTPGQIYERYF. The V call is TRBV11-2, the J call TRBJ2-7; 7 bases match TRBD1. This CDR3 has 15 residues. Germline loops: CDR1 SGHAT, CDR2 FQNNGV. Looking up the rest from reference TRBV11-2 and TRBJ2-7 gives the full variable domain: EAGVAQSPRYKIIEKRQSVAFWCNPISGHATLYWYQQILGQGPKLLIQFQNNGVVDDSQLPKDRFSAERLKGVDSTLKIQPAKLEDSAVYLCASRLTPGQIYERYFGPGTRLTVT.

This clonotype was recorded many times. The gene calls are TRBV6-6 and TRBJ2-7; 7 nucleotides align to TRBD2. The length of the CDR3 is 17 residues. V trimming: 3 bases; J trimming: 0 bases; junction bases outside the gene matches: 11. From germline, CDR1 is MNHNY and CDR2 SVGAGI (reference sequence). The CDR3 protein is CASSYPIAGPSSYEQYF. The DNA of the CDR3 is TGTGCCAGCAGTTATCCAATAGCGGGCCCGAGCTCCTACGAGCAGTACTTC.

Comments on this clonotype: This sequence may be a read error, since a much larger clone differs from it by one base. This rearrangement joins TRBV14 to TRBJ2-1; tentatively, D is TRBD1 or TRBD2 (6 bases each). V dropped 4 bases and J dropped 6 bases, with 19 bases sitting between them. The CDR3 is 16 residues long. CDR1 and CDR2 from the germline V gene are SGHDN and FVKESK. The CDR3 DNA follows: TGTGCCAGCAGCCCACGATTGAGGGGGGACCCCAATGAGCAGTTCTTC. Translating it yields CASSPRLRGDPNEQFF.

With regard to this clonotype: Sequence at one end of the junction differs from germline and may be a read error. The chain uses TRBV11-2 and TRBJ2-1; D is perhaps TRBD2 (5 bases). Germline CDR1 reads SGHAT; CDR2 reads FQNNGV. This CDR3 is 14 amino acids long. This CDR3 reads CASSLETGYNEHLF. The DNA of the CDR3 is TGTGCCAGCAGCTTAGAAACGGGATACAATGAGCACCTCTTC.

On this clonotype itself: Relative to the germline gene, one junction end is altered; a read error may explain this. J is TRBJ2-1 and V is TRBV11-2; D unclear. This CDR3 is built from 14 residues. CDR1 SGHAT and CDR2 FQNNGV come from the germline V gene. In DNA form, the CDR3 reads TGTACCAGCAGCTCTTACTTCTCCTACAATGAACAATTCTTC. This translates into CTSSSYFSYNEQFF.

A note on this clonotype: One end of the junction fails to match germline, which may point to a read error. The CDR3, as DNA: TGTGCCAGCGCGGGTGGGGACCAAGAGACCCAGTATTTC. The encoded protein is CASAGGDQETQYF. V and J are TRBV11-2 and TRBJ2-5; D assignment may be TRBD1 or TRBD2 (5 bases each). Germline assignment: CDR1 SGHAT and CDR2 FQNNGV. This CDR3 is built from 13 residues.

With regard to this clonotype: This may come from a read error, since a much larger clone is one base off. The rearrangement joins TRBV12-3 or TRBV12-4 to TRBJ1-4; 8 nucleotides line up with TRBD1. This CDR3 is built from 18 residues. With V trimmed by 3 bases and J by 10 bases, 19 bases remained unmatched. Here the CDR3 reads CASSFSPLATGAAGKLFF. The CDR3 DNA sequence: TGTGCCAGCAGTTTCTCTCCCCTTGCGACAGGGGCAGCGGGAAAACTGTTTTTT.

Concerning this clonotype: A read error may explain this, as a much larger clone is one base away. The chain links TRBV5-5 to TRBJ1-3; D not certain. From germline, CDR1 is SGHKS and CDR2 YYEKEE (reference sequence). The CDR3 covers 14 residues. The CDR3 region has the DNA TGTGCCAGCAGCTTGGACAGCCCTGGAAGCACCATATATTTT. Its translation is CASSLDSPGSTIYF. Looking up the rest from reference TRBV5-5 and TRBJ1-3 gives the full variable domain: DAGVTQSPTHLIKTRGQQVTLRCSPISGHKSVSWYQQVLGQGPQFIFQYYEKEERGRGNFPDRFSARQFPNYSSELNVNALLLGDSALYLCASSLDSPGSTIYFGEGSWLTVV.

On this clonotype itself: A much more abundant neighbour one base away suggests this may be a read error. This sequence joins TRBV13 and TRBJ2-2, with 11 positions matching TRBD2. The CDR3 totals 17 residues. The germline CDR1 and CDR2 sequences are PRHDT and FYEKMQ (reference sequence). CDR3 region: CASSRDTTSGNNGELFF. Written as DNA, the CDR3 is TGTGCCAGCAGCCGAGATACGACTAGCGGGAACAACGGGGAGCTGTTTTTT.

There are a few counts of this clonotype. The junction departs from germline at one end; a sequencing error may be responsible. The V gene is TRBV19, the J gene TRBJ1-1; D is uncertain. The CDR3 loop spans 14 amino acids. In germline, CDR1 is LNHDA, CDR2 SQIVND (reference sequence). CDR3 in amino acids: CASSIDKRNTVAFF. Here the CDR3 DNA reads TGTGCCAGTAGTATAGATAAAAGGAACACTGTAGCTTTCTTT.

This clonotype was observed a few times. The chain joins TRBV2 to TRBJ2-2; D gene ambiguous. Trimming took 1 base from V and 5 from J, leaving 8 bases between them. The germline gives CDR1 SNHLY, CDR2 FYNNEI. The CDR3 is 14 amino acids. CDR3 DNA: TGTGCCAGCAGTGAAGTCGCAGGAACCGGGGAGCTGTTTTTT. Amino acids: CASSEVAGTGELFF. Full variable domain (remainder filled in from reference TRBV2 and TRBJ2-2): EPEVTQTPSHQVTQMGQEVILRCVPISNHLYFYWYRQILGQKVEFLVSFYNNEISEKSEIFDDQFSVERPDGSNFTLKIRSTKLEDSAMYFCASSEVAGTGELFFGEGSRLTVL.

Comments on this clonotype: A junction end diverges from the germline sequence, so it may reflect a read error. CDR3 residues: CASSLDRTLSAEAFF. CDR3 DNA sequence: TGTGCCAGCAGCTTAGATCGCACTCTGAGCGCTGAAGCTTTCTTC. The chain has TRBV11-2 and TRBJ1-1; D is uncertain. In germline, CDR1 is SGHAT, CDR2 FQNNGV. The CDR3 runs 15 residues.

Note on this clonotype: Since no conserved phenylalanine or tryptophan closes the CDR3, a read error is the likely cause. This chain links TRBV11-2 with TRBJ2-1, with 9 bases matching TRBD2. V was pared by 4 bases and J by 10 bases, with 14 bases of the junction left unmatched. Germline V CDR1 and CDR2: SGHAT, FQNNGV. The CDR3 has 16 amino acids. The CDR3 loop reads CASSSRPSGRIYEQFS. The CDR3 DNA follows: TGTGCCAGCAGCTCGCGCCCCAGCGGGAGGATCTACGAGCAGTTCTCG.

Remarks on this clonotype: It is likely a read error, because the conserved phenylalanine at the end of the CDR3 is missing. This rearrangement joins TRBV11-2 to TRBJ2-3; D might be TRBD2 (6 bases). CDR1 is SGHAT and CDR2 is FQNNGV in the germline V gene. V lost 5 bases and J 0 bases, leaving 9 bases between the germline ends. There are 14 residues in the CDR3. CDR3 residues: CASSAGTSTDTQYV. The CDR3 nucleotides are TGTGCCAGCAGCGCCGGGACTAGCACAGATACGCAGTATGTT.

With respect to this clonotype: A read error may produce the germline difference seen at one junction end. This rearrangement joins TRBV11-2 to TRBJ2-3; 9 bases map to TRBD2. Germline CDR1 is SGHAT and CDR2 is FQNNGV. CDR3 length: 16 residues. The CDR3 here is CTSNPTSGGSTDTQYF. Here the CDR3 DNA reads TGTACCAGCAACCCCACCAGCGGGGGGAGCACAGATACGCAGTATTTT.

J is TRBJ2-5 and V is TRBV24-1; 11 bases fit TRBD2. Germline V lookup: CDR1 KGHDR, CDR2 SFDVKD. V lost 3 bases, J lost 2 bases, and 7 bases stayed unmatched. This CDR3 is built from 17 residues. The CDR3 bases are TGTGCCACCAGTGATCCGGGGACTAGCGGATGGCAAGAGACCCAGTACTTC. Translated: CATSDPGTSGWQETQYF.

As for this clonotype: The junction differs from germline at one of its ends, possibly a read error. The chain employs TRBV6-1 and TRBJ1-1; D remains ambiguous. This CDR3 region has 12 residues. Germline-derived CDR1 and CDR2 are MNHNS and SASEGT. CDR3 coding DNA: TGTACCAGCAGCCTCTCCCTTCCTGAAGCTTTCTTT. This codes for CTSSLSLPEAFF.

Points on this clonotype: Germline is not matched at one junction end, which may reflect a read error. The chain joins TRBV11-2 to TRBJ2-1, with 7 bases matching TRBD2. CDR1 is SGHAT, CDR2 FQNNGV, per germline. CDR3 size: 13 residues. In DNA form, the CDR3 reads TGTGCCTGCAGTCAAATCCCTAGCGGTGAGCAATTCTTC. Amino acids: CACSQIPSGEQFF.

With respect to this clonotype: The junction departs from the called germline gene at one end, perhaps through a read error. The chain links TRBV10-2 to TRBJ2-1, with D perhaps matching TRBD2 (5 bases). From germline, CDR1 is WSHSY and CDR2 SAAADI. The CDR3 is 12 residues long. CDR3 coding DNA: TGCGCTAGCAGTCGGGGAAACAATGAGCAGCTCTTC. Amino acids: CASSRGNNEQLF.

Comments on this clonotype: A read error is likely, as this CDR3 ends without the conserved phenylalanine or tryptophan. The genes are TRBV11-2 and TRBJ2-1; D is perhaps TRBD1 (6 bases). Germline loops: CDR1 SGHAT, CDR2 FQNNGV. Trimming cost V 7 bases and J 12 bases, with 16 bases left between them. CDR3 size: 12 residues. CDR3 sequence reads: CASNDRSPGQFL. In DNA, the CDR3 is TGTGCCAGCAATGACAGGTCCCCTGGGCAGTTCCTC.

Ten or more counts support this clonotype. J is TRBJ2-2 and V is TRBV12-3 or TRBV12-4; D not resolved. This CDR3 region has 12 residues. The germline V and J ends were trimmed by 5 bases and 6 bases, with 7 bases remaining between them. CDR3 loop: CASSQGPGELFF. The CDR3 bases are TGTGCCAGCAGTCAAGGACCCGGGGAGCTGTTTTTT.

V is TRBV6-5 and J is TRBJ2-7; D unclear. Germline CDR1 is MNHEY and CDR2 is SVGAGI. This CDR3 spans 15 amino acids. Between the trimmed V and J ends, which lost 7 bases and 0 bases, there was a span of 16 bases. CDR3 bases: TGTGCCAGCACTCGCGAAGTACGGAGCTCCTACGAGCAGTACTTC. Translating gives CASTREVRSSYEQYF.

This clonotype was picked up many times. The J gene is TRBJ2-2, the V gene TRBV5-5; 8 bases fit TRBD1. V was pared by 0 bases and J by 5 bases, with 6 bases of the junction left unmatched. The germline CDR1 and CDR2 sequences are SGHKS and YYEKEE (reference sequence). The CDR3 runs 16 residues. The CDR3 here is CASSLAETGVTGELFF. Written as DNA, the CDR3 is TGTGCCAGCAGCTTGGCTGAGACAGGGGTTACCGGGGAGCTGTTTTTT.

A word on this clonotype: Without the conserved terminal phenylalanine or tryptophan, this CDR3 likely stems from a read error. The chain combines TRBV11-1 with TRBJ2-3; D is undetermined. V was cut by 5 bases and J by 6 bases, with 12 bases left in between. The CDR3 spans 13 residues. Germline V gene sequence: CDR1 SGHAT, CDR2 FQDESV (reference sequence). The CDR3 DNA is TGTGCCAGCAGCGTTACAGTGCCCGATACGCAGTATTAT. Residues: CASSVTVPDTQYY.

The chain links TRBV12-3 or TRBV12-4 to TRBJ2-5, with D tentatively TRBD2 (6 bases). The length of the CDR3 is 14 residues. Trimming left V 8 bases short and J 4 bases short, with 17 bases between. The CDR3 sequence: CASWGGGGLETQYF. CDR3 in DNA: TGTGCCAGCTGGGGTGGGGGAGGATTAGAGACCCAGTACTTC.

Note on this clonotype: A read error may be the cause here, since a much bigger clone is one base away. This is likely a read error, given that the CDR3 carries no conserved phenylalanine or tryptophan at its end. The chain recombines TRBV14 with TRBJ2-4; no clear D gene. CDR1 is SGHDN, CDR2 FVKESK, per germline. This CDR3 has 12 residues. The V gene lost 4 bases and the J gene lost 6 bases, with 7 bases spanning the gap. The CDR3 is CASSPSGNIQYS. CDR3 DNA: TGTGCCAGCAGCCCATCGGGAAACATTCAGTACTCC.

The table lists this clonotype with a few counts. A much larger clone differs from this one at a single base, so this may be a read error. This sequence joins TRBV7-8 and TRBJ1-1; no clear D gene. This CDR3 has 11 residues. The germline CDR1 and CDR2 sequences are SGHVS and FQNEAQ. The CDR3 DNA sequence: TGTACCAGCAGCTTAGACACTGAAGCTTTCTTT. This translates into CTSSLDTEAFF.

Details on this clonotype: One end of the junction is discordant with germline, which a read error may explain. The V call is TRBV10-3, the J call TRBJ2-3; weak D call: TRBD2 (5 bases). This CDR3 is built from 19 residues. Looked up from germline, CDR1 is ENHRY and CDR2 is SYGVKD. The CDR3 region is CAISEGGAEGQRGTDTQYF. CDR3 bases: TGCGCCATCAGTGAAGGAGGAGCGGAAGGGCAACGGGGCACAGATACGCAGTATTTT.